This T cell receptor (beta chain) was captured by sequencing in a study of T cells in Graves' hyperthyroidism and ophthalmopathy (dated by TCRdb to the late 2010s). For the wider study: Peripheral blood was sampled at the time of initial diagnosis, prior to any treatment. To identify distinguishing TCR V-J signatures, a discovery cohort of around 100 patients was used, comprising 40 to 45 with Graves' ophthalmopathy and around 60 with stable Graves' hyperthyroidism. An independent validation cohort of fewer than 20 hyperthyroidism patients and 15 or so patients who later progressed to ophthalmopathy tested prospective prediction of ophthalmopathy. The 75 to 100 discovery patients were randomly split 7:3 into training and test sets. Thyroid tissue and blood T-cell repertoires from six Graves' hyperthyroidism patients were also compared in the study. After sampling, hyperthyroidism patients received methimazole starting at 30 mg daily, and ophthalmopathy patients received high-dose intravenous methylprednisolone. The paper describes TCR Vbeta CDR3 sequencing of 120 to 150 peripheral blood samples, made up of 43 ophthalmopathy patients, 70 to 75 hyperthyroidism patients and around 17 progressor patients.

This clonotype was detected many times. Its specific antigen is unknown. There are no base qualities to consult, and no much larger clone falls within one base. Overall results and qualifications from the work: Blood samples also contained most of the expanded thyroid clonotypes (frequency above 0.001), which suggests that blood repertoires may reflect thyroid immune responses. In validation, the model predicted progression to ophthalmopathy with approximately 71% sensitivity and 72.22% specificity, a median of about six months before onset. Ophthalmopathy was separated from stable hyperthyroidism by a 13 V-J signature model, with 85% to 90% sensitivity and approximately 84% specificity obtained in cross-validation and 80%/75% obtained in testing. No statistical method was used to fix the sample size in advance, and group allocation was not hidden from the investigators.

Amplification of TCR beta CDR3 regions was carried out from RNA transcripts. The first round of RT-PCR for the TCR CDR3 was performed with the HTBI primer set and the Qiagen OneStep RT-PCR kit. A second multiplex PCR round built the libraries, followed by size selection and purification. Paired-end sequencing of the libraries was performed with 100 bp reads on an Illumina HiSeq2000. On the authors' methods: SOAPnuke was used to process the raw data, throwing out any read that contained adapters or uncalled bases, had a mean Phred below 15, or lacked an exact constant-primer or identifier match. High-quality paired reads were merged with COPE v1.2.5, and unique nucleotide sequences were defined as clonotypes. MiTCR v1.1 was used to align clonotypes to the IMGT TRBV, TRBD and TRBJ reference segments. Analysis was restricted to V-J combinations with a frequency above 0.0001, which covered roughly 99% of repertoires. A TCS score was defined as the ratio of F50 (clonal expansion) to E x V (chaos), with BLOSUM62-based TCRdist applied between CDR3 peptides within each V-J. Welch's t-statistics and random forest reduced around 510 V-J features to 13, which were used in a naive Bayes classifier (R e1071). Clones were called with MiXCR by TCRdb after fastp trimmed the public reads at Q25, and only in-frame beta chains were retained. Here each entry gathers all rows of one CDR3 protein and keeps the most common genes and DNA. The V and J calls and clone size come from TCRdb's table, not from the authors' own analysis. This sample has approximately 640,000 distinct CDR3 sequences in its table, and about 16% of those were observed once. In total, the top ten clones hold 3.8% of the sample.

As encoded in the germline V gene, CDR1 is MNHEY while CDR2 is SVGEGT. There are 13 amino acids in the CDR3, from cysteine to phenylalanine inclusive. Of all the DNA, just the CDR3 is kept, 39 bases in frame from base 1. V is cut by 5 bases and J by 7 bases, and the space between the germline ends is 14 bases. Stable Graves' hyperthyroidism was defined as the absence of progression to ophthalmopathy over 18 months of follow-up. Hyperthyroidism patients were aged 18 to 65 years and newly diagnosed, with disease duration of less than 2 months. Any patient with an uncontrolled infection, another autoimmune disease, pregnancy or lactation was excluded. Diagnoses were based on clinical symptoms, serum thyroxine and TRAb, thyroid ultrasound and orbital computed tomography. Ficoll-Paque density gradient centrifugation was used to isolate PBMCs from 8.5 to 10 ml of fresh peripheral blood. Total RNA was extracted with Trizol reagent, and quality was checked on an Agilent 2100 Bioanalyzer.

The chain is made from TRBV6-2 or TRBV6-3 and TRBJ1-1; a tentative D match to TRBD1 spans 5 bases. This TCR derives from a woman in her 30s with Graves' hyperthyroidism. Sequencing input: blood. The nucleotide sequence reads as follows: TGTGCCAGCAGTGGCGGGACTTATGGTGAAGCTTTCTTT. Translation gives CASSGGTYGEAFF.